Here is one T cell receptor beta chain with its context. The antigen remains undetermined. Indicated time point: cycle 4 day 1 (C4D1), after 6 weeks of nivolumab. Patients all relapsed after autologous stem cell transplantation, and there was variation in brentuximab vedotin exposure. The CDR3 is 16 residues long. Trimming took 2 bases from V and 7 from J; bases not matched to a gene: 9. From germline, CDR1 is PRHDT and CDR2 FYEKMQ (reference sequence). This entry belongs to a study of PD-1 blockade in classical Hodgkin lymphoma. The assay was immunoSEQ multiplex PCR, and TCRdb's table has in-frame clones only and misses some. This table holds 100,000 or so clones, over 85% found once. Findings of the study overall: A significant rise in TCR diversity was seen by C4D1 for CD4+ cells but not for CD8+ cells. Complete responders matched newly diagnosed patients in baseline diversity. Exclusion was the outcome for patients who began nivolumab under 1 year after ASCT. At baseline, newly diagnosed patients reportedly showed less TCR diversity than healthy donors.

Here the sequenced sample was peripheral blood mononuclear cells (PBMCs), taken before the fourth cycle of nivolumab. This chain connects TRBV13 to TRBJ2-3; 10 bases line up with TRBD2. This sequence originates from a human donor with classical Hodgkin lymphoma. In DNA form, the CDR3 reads TGTGCCAGCAGCTTAATAACTAGCGGGGATGTGAATACGCAGTATTTT. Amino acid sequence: CASSLITSGDVNTQYF. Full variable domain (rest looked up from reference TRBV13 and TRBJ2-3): AAGVIQSPRHLIKEKRETATLKCYPIPRHDTVYWYQQGPGQDPQFLISFYEKMQSDKGSIPDRFSAQQFSDYHSELNMSSLELGDSALYFCASSLITSGDVNTQYFGPGTRLTVL.